This entry is about one TCR beta chain. The specificity of this receptor is unknown. Per-nucleotide qualities are absent, and no much larger clonotype sits a single base away. The CDR3, cysteine through phenylalanine, is 17 amino acids long. The retained sequence is limited to the CDR3, 51 bases, with the frame set at the first base. The V end gives up 5 bases and the J end 4 bases, leaving 8 bases in the junction not matched to a gene. From the germline V gene, CDR1 is MDHEN and CDR2 is SYDVKM. The data belong to a study of tumor-infiltrating lymphocytes in primary liver carcinoma (dated by TCRdb to about 2017). In the study overall: The five patients, three men and two women aged 30 to 69 years, had hepatocellular carcinoma (four) or combined HCC and intrahepatic cholangiocarcinoma (one). The five patients had tumors staged T1-T3 N0M0, with maximum diameters ranging from about 4 to 11 cm. Samples yielded roughly 3.5 to 8 million productive TCRbeta reads; read depth did not differ significantly between tissue types. The study combined TCRbeta repertoire sequencing, expression microarrays and whole-exome sequencing across five regions of each liver tumor, with adjacent normal tissue and blood. A total of approximately 35 specimens from 5 patients underwent TCRbeta repertoire sequencing, comprising approximately 25 tumor regions, 5 adjacent noncancerous liver tissues and 5 peripheral blood samples. To link TCRbeta repertoire diversity with the local molecular phenotype, the 25 to 30 tumor region samples were profiled using Agilent mRNA microarrays. Reproducibility between technical replicate repertoires was high, with correlation coefficients above 0.95 and mean shared-clone rates approximately 0.91. General findings and caveats noted by the study authors: Repertoire overlap was found to be higher between tumor regions (mean about 35%) than between tumor-adjacent (roughly 17%) or tumor-blood (around 15%) pairs, consistent with antigen-driven expansion. The study included only four to six patients, and the authors note findings should be validated in a larger study. Compared with blood, tumors had a significantly larger share of the repertoire taken up by the top 250 clones (p = 0.039). Because only the TCR beta chain was sequenced and unpaired alpha chains were not captured, true repertoire diversity is likely underestimated. Bulk unsorted samples precluded comparing CD4+ and CD8+ T cell repertoires. Only roughly 7.5-24% of top clones appeared in all five regions of a tumor, which suggests that tumor-infiltrating T cells are spatially heterogeneous.

Without any cell sorting, total RNA and DNA were co-extracted from approximately 20-30 mg of bulk tissue using the AllPrep DNA/RNA mini kit. Between November 2015 and March 2016, a few patients in China with histopathologically diagnosed primary liver carcinoma had surgical resection. Chronic HBV infection was present in the patients, and the patients were treatment-naive at sampling. Each tumor was sampled at five spatially separated regions: the superior, inferior, left-lateral and right-lateral poles and the tumor centre. Histology showed that every tumor sample contained more than 75% viable tumor cells. Pieces of fresh tumor and adjacent tissue were cut in half, with one half kept in RNAlater at -80 degrees C and the other half sent for histology. Starting from 500 to 650 ng total RNA, TCRbeta-specific cDNA was produced by reverse transcription with a constant-region primer and ProtoScript II reverse transcriptase. TCRbeta libraries were built with three nested multiplex PCR rounds, a slightly modified ARM-PCR procedure. The first two PCR rounds used multiplex TRBV1-TRBV30 forward primers with a Cbeta reverse primer, each for approximately 10 cycles. Sample barcodes and Illumina adapters were attached in a final 25-cycle PCR using Deep VentR polymerase. Before sequencing, amplicons of 200-500 bp were purified from gel using a QIAquick gel extraction kit. TCRbeta amplicons were sequenced on an Illumina HiSeq 2500 with 250-bp paired-end reads. Regarding the original processing steps: To recover full CDR3 sequences, reads were quality-trimmed using Trimmomatic v0.33 and paired reads were then merged using FLASH v1.2.11. V, D and J germline segments were assigned to the rearranged TCRbeta sequences using MiGEC v1.2.1b. Clonotype statistics, along with Shannon-Wiener diversity indices, were calculated using VDJtools v1.0.0. Except for diversity analysis, only the 250 most abundant clonotypes of each sample were used in subsequent analyses to reduce sampling bias. The public reads were reanalyzed by TCRdb: fastp trimming at Q25, MiXCR alignment, in-frame beta chains only. Identical CDR3 proteins give one entry, which carries the most common genes and DNA. The V and J calls and clone size are TCRdb's, not the authors'. For this sample there are about 97,000 distinct CDR3 sequences; approximately 70% appear just once. Clones ranked in the top ten supply roughly an eighth of the sample.

This TCR was sampled from a woman between 55 and 75 years old with primary liver carcinoma and hepatitis B virus infection. Recombination connected TRBV28 to TRBJ2-6; TRBD1 agrees with 10 junctional bases. Input material: liver tumor tissue from sampling region 2. The cell subset or site label for this specimen denotes: tumor region T2, inferior pole. Here is the DNA: TGTGCCAGCAGTGTCCGACAGGGGGCGGGGGGGGCCAACGTCCTGACTTTC. This gives the protein CASSVRQGAGGANVLTF.